This TCR beta chain was identified in a study of T cell responses to AZD1222 COVID-19 vaccine. General study points: The study sampled repertoires only after the peak T cell response.

Profiling relied on immunoSEQ multiplex PCR, and the TCRdb table lists in-frame clones only, not all of them. The data hold 200,000 to 250,000 clones, with approximately 94% observed a single time. V was pared by 2 bases and J by 0 bases, with 6 bases between. The CDR3 length is 15 residues. The germline gives CDR1 SGDLS, CDR2 YYNGEE. As concerns this clone: Its specificity is not known.

This chain links TRBV9 with TRBJ2-6; D unresolved. The sequencing used peripheral blood, collected on day 0 of MenACWY control vaccination. The source of this sequence is an adult in good health. CDR3 loop: CASSVQSSGANVLTF. The CDR3 nucleotides read TGTGCCAGCAGCGTCCAAAGCTCTGGGGCCAACGTCCTGACTTTC.